This TCR beta chain was captured in a study of T cells in localized non-small cell lung cancer. Study-wide results and caveats: Paired adjacent lung recovered a median around 60 of the top 100 tumor clones. A higher density of T cells in blood coincided with extended overall survival.

In regard to this clone: The antigen is not known. Its ends do not fully match the called genes, so a read error is possible.

The CDR3 is 14 amino acids. Germline V gives CDR1 SGHNT, CDR2 YENEEA. This table comes from immunoSEQ multiplex PCR, and its TCRdb copy is limited to in-frame clones, with some not included. The sample consists of about 4,400 clones, more than 20% of them appearing once. The sequences come from lung tumor tissue, collected before any cancer treatment. The clonotype was recovered from a female donor older than 55 with stage I lung adenocarcinoma. The chain employs TRBV11-3 and TRBJ2-5; possibly TRBD1 or TRBD2 for D (6 bases each). The CDR3 DNA sequence: TGTGCTAGCAGCTTAGGGGGGATTCAAGAGACCCAGTACTTC. Encoded protein: CASSLGGIQETQYF.